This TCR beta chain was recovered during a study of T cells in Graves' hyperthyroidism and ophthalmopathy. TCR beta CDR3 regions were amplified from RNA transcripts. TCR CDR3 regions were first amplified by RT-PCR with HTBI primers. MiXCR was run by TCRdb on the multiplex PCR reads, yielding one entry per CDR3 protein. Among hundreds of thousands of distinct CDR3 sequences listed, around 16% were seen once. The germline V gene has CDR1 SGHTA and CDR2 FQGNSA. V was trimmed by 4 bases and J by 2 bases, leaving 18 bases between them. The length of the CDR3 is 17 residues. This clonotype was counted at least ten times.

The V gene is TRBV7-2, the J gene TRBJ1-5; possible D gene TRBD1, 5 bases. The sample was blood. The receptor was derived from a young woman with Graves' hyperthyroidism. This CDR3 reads CASSSGGVGKGNQPQHF. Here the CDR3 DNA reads TGTGCCAGCAGCTCCGGAGGGGTCGGTAAGGGCAATCAGCCCCAGCATTTT.